These 24 T cell receptor beta chains originate from one sample sequenced in a study of beta chain features in type 1 diabetes. The study's findings and limits: People with Type 1 diabetes carried modestly yet significantly shorter TCRB CDR3s in all four CD4+ subsets.

No antigen has been assigned to these receptors. Investigators reverse transcribed all isolated RNA, so they sequenced expressed TCRB transcripts. TCRdb keeps only in-frame clones here, not all; method: immunoSEQ multiplex PCR. Among some 350,000 clones listed, approximately 12% were seen once. The sequencing input was naive CD4+ T cells from blood. These receptors came from a woman aged 18-35 years with type 1 diabetes.

The J gene is TRBJ2-1, the V gene TRBV7-3, with 11 bases lining up with TRBD2. The CDR3 loop spans 16 amino acids. V lost 4 bases and J lost 4; bases outside the gene matches: 6. Per germline, CDR1 SGHTA and CDR2 FQGTGA. The chain's CDR3 is CASSSLAGGMYNEQFF. CDR3 nucleotides: TGTGCCAGCAGCTCCTTAGCGGGAGGGATGTACAATGAGCAGTTCTTC.

The chain links TRBV6-5 to TRBJ2-2, with 9 bases fitting TRBD2. After removal of 5 bases from V and 5 bases from J, the junction contained 3 bases not matched to a gene. Per the germline V gene, CDR1 is MNHEY and CDR2 is SVGAGI. The CDR3 extends over 14 amino acids. The CDR3 DNA sequence: TGTGCCAGCAGTGCTAGCGGGAAAACCGGGGAGCTGTTTTTT. Encoded protein: CASSASGKTGELFF.

The chain combines TRBV15 with TRBJ2-7, with 7 bases aligning to TRBD2. V trimming: 0 bases; J trimming: 3 bases; junction bases outside the gene matches: 5. The CDR3 spans 15 residues. CDR1 is LNHNV and CDR2 is YYDKDF in the germline V gene (reference sequence). The CDR3 reads CATSRDPAGVYEQYV. The CDR3 DNA follows: TGTGCCACCAGCAGAGATCCGGCGGGAGTCTACGAGCAGTACGTC.

There are a few counts of this clone. This chain connects TRBV7-2 to TRBJ2-3, with D maybe TRBD2 (5 bases). V was pared by 0 bases and J by 10 bases, with 11 bases between. The CDR3 extends over 13 amino acids. The germline V gene encodes CDR1 SGHTA and CDR2 FQGNSA. The CDR3 DNA reads TGTGCCAGCAGCTTAGCGTCGGGGTGGGCGCAGTATTTT. Protein product: CASSLASGWAQYF.

There are a few counts of this clone. The chain combines TRBV19 with TRBJ2-1; no firm D call. V dropped 5 bases and J dropped 9 bases, with 23 bases sitting between them. Germline CDR1 and CDR2: LNHDA and SQIVND (reference sequence). The length of the CDR3 is 16 residues. Written as DNA, the CDR3 is TGTGCCAGTAGTTTCCGGAGTGGGTCTATCAATGGTGAGCAGTTCTTC. Protein sequence: CASSFRSGSINGEQFF.

The genes are TRBV15 and TRBJ2-1, with 12 positions matching TRBD2. The CDR3 length is 18 residues. Looked up from germline, CDR1 is LNHNV and CDR2 is YYDKDF (reference sequence). Germline trimming cut 6 bases from V and 0 bases from J; bases unmatched to any gene: 9. CDR3 protein: CATRTTSGSLGSYNEQFF. CDR3 sequence (DNA): TGTGCCACCAGGACGACTAGCGGGAGCCTTGGCTCCTACAATGAGCAGTTCTTC.

J is TRBJ2-1 and V is TRBV7-2; TRBD2 matches 11 bases. This CDR3 is 15 amino acids long. The germline V gene has CDR1 SGHTA and CDR2 FQGNSA. After removal of 5 bases from V and 1 base from J, the junction contained 1 base not matched to a gene. CDR3 in amino acids: CASSTSGSSYNEQFF. As DNA, the CDR3 is TGTGCCAGCAGCACTAGCGGGAGTTCCTACAATGAGCAGTTCTTC.

The CDR3 here is CASRSPPPLEYEQYF. Here the CDR3 DNA reads TGTGCCAGCCGAAGTCCTCCACCGCTAGAGTACGAGCAGTACTTC. The rearrangement uses TRBV28 and TRBJ2-7; unclear D gene. Trimming shortened V by 8 bases and J by 4 bases, and 21 bases separated the two germline ends. Germline V gene lookup returns CDR1 MDHEN and CDR2 SYDVKM. There are 15 residues in the CDR3.

There are a few counts of this clone. The chain is built from TRBV6-5 and TRBJ2-7; D is perhaps TRBD1 (5 bases). V was trimmed by 6 bases and J by 4 bases, leaving 10 bases between them. Germline V CDR1 and CDR2: MNHEY, SVGAGI. The CDR3 is made up of 12 amino acids. DNA for the CDR3: TGTGCCAGCAGCCCTGACAGATACGAGCAGTACGTC. It codes for CASSPDRYEQYV.

The chain links TRBV7-2 to TRBJ2-1, with D possibly being TRBD2 (6 bases). Germline CDR1 reads SGHTA; CDR2 reads FQGNSA. The CDR3 totals 16 residues. The V end lost 5 bases, the J end lost 5 bases, and 19 bases lay between the germline ends. The CDR3 DNA follows: TGTGCCAGCAGCCCCGTGTGGGGACTCGCCAACAATGAGCAGTTCTTC. Its translation: CASSPVWGLANNEQFF.

This chain joins TRBV18 and TRBJ1-2; tentatively, D is TRBD1 (6 bases). This CDR3 has 12 amino acids. The V and J ends lost 6 bases and 3 bases respectively, with 8 bases between them. Germline V CDR1 and CDR2: KGHSH, LQKENI. The CDR3 loop reads CASSRTDYGYTF. CDR3 coding DNA: TGTGCCAGCTCTCGGACAGACTATGGCTACACCTTC.

This clone was counted a few times. The V gene is TRBV29-1, the J gene TRBJ2-1; TRBD2 matches 7 bases. The V gene end was trimmed by 6 bases and the J gene end by 3 bases; junction bases not matched to a gene: 8. The CDR3 runs to 14 residues. Germline CDR1 reads SQVTM; CDR2 reads ANQGSEA. As DNA, the CDR3 is TGCAGCGTCGGGGGGATCCCAATCTACAATGAGCAGTTCTTC. This sequence encodes CSVGGIPIYNEQFF.

J is TRBJ2-5 and V is TRBV7-2, with D tentatively TRBD1 (6 bases). The V end lost 5 bases, the J end lost 4 bases, and 17 bases lay between the germline ends. Per germline, CDR1 SGHTA and CDR2 FQGNSA. The CDR3 sequence is 15 residues long. This chain's CDR3 is CASSGGGQGRETQYF. The CDR3 DNA reads TGTGCCAGCAGCGGGGGCGGGCAGGGGAGAGAGACCCAGTACTTC.

The V gene is TRBV6-5, the J gene TRBJ1-3; D gene unclear. This CDR3 contains 14 residues. The ends were cut back, 2 bases at V and 0 bases at J, with 5 bases in the middle. From germline, CDR1 is MNHEY and CDR2 SVGAGI. The CDR3 region has the DNA TGTGCCAGCAGTTACGCTAGCTCTGGAAACACCATATATTTT. As protein: CASSYASSGNTIYF.

This clone was counted between two and nine times. The rearrangement links TRBV6-5 to TRBJ2-5; D is possibly TRBD2 (5 bases). CDR3 length: 12 residues. Trimming left V 10 bases short and J 5 bases short, with 14 bases between. CDR1 and CDR2 (germline): MNHEY, SVGAGI. CDR3 coding DNA: TGTGCCACCACAGCTAGGGAGGAGACCCAGTACTTC. Translation: CATTAREETQYF.

The chain couples TRBV30 to TRBJ2-5; 9 bases are a match to TRBD2. The DNA end favors TRBJ2-7, so the J call may be wrong. The CDR3 contains 13 residues. Germline CDR1 is GTSNPN and CDR2 is SVGIG (reference sequence). The CDR3 loop is CAWNHGTSSEQYF. CDR3 coding DNA: TGTGCCTGGAACCACGGGACTAGCTCCGAGCAGTACTTC.

This clone has only a few counts. The chain recombines TRBV7-2 with TRBJ2-7; 16 positions match TRBD2. The CDR3 extends over 17 amino acids. Germline V gives CDR1 SGHTA, CDR2 FQGNSA. V dropped 6 bases and J dropped 4; count of bases not matched to a gene: 9. CDR3 sequence (DNA): TGTGCCAGCAGTCCAGGGCCGGGACTAGCGGGAGGGTACGAGCAGTACTTC. Protein: CASSPGPGLAGGYEQYF. The complete variable domain, with remaining parts taken from reference TRBV7-2 and TRBJ2-7, reads GAGVSQSPSNKVTEKGKDVELRCDPISGHTALYWYRQSLGQGLEFLIYFQGNSAPDKSGLPSDRFSAERTGGSVSTLTIQRTQQEDSAVYLCASSPGPGLAGGYEQYFGPGTRLTVT.

To note about this clone: Other DNA sequences from this sample encode an identical CDR3 as well. The CDR3 DNA reads TGCGCCAGCAGCTTGGCCCCAGACCAAGAGACCCAGTACTTC. Amino acid sequence: CASSLAPDQETQYF. The rearrangement links TRBV5-1 to TRBJ2-5; D is unclear. Trimming took 0 bases from V and 0 from J, leaving 6 bases between them. Germline V gives CDR1 SGHRS, CDR2 YFSETQ. This CDR3 has 14 residues.

This clone was observed a handful of times. The chain carries TRBV29-1 and TRBJ1-1; D remains unclear. The germline gives CDR1 SQVTM, CDR2 ANQGSEA. Trimming cost V 4 bases and J 0 bases, with 6 bases left between them. The CDR3 length is 12 residues. The CDR3 nucleotides are TGCAGCGTTGCCAGGTTGAACACTGAAGCTTTCTTT. It yields the protein CSVARLNTEAFF.

As for this clone: Other nucleotide sequences from this sample produce the same CDR3. This sequence joins TRBV5-1 and TRBJ2-3, with 8 nucleotides matching TRBD2. Germline CDR1 reads SGHRS; CDR2 reads YFSETQ. The trim removed 4 bases at V and 3 bases at J, leaving 4 bases unmatched. The CDR3 consists of 14 residues. DNA of the CDR3: TGCGCCAGCAGCGGTACTAGCGGAACAGATACGCAGTATTTT. Its protein product is CASSGTSGTDTQYF.

This clone was observed a handful of times. The chain recombines TRBV2 with TRBJ1-5; 7 bases agree with TRBD1. Germline CDR1 is SNHLY and CDR2 is FYNNEI. V was clipped by 8 bases and J by 5 bases; unmatched bases: 6. CDR3 length equals 13 residues. CDR3 in DNA: TGTGCCAGCGCCCGGGACAGCTATCAGCCCCAGCATTTT. This encodes CASARDSYQPQHF.

This chain links TRBV7-2 with TRBJ2-5; no reliable D call. CDR1 SGHTA and CDR2 FQGNSA come from the germline V gene. V gave up 2 bases and J gave up 2 bases, with 12 bases separating them. CDR3 length: 15 amino acids. CDR3 amino acids: CASSLQGVTQETQYF. The CDR3 coding sequence is TGTGCCAGCAGCTTACAAGGAGTCACACAAGAGACCCAGTACTTC.

This chain uses TRBV9 with TRBJ2-7; D perhaps matches TRBD1 (5 bases). V was shortened by 4 bases and J by 1 base, with 12 bases between the two germline ends. Germline V CDR1 and CDR2: SGDLS, YYNGEE. The CDR3 runs to 14 residues. Here the CDR3 reads CASSPQQVSYEQYF. Here the CDR3 DNA reads TGTGCCAGCAGCCCTCAACAGGTTTCCTACGAGCAGTACTTC.

For this clone: At the DNA level, this CDR3 is encoded by other sequences in the same sample as well. The chain employs TRBV5-1 and TRBJ1-1; 9 bases map to TRBD1. CDR1 and CDR2 (germline): SGHRS, YFSETQ. V trimming: 0 bases; J trimming: 1 base; junction bases outside the gene matches: 1. This CDR3 is built from 15 residues. The CDR3, as DNA: TGCGCCAGCAGCTTGGGACAGGGGGGGAACACTGAAGCTTTCTTT. Translated: CASSLGQGGNTEAFF.